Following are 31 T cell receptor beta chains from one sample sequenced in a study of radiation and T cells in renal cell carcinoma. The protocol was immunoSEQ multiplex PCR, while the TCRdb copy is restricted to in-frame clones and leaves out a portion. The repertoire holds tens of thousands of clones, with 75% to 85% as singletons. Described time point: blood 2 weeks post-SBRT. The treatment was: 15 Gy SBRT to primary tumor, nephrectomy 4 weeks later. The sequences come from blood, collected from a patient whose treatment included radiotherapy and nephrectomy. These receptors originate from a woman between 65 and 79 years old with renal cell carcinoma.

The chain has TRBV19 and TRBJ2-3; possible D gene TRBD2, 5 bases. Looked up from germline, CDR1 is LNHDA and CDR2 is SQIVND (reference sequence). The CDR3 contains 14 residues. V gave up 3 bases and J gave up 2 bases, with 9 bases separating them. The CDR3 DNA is TGTGCCAGTAGTATGGCCGGGGTCACAGATACGCAGTATTTT. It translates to CASSMAGVTDTQYF.

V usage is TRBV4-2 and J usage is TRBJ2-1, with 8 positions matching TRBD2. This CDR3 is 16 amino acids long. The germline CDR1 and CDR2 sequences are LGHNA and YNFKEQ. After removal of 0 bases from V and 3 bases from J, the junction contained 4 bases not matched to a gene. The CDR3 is CASSQEAGGGYNEQFF. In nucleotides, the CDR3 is TGTGCCAGCAGCCAAGAGGCGGGAGGTGGCTACAATGAGCAGTTCTTC.

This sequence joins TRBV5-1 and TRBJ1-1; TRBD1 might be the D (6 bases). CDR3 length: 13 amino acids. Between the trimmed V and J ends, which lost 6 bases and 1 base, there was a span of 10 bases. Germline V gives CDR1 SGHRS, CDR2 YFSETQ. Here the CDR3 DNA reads TGCGCCAGCAACCCGACAGGGAACACTGAAGCTTTCTTT. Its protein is CASNPTGNTEAFF.

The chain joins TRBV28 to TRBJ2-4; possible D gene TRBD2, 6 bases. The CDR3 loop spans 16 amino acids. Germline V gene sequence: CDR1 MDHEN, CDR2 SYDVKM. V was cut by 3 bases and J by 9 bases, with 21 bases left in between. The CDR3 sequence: CASSFSFAGPSVIQYF. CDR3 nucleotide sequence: TGTGCCAGCAGTTTTTCATTCGCGGGGCCTAGTGTCATTCAGTACTTC.

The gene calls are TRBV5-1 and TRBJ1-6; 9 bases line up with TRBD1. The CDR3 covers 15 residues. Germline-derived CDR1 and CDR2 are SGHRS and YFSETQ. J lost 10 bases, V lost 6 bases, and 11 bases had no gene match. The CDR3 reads CASTTLGQGESPLHF. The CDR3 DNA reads TGCGCCAGCACCACCTTGGGACAGGGAGAATCACCCCTCCACTTT.

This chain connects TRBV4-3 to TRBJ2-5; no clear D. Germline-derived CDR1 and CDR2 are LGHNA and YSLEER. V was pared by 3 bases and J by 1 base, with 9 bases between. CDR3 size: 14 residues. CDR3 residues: CASSQGVFQETQYF. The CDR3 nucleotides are TGCGCCAGCAGCCAGGGTGTCTTCCAAGAGACCCAGTACTTC.

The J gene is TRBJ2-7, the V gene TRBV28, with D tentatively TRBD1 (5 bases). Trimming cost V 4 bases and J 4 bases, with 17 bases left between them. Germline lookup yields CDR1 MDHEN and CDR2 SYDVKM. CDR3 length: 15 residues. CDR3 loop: CASSSPQGLRYEQYF. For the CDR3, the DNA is TGTGCCAGCAGTTCTCCTCAGGGTTTGCGGTACGAGCAGTACTTC. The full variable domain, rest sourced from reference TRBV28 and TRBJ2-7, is DVKVTQSSRYLVKRTGEKVFLECVQDMDHENMFWYRQDPGLGLRLIYFSYDVKMKEKGDIPEGYSVSREKKERFSLILESASTNQTSMYLCASSSPQGLRYEQYFGPGTRLTVT.

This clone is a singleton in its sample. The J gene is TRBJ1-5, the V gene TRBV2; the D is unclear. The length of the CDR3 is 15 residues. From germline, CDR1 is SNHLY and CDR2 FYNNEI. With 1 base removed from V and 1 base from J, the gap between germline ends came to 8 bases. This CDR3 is CASSEEDVSNQPQHF. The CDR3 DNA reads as TGTGCCAGCAGTGAAGAGGACGTGAGCAATCAGCCCCAGCATTTT.

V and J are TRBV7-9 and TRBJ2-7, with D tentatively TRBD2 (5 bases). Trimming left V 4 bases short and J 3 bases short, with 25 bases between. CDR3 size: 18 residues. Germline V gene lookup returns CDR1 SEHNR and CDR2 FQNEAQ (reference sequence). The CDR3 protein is CASSYISLAAQRDYEQYF. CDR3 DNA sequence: TGTGCCAGCAGCTACATCTCCCTGGCGGCTCAGAGGGACTACGAGCAGTACTTC.

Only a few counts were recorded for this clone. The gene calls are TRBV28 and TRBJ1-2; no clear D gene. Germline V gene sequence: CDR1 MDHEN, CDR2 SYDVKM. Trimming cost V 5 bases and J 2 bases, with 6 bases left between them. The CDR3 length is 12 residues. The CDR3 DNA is TGTGCCAGCAGTCCCGACAACTATGGCTACACCTTC. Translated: CASSPDNYGYTF.

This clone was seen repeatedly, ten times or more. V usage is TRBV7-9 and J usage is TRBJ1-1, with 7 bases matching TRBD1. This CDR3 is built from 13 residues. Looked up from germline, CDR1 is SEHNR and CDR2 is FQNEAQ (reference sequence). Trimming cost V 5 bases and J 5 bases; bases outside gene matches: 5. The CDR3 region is CASSQTGETEAFF. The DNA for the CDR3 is TGTGCCAGCAGCCAAACAGGGGAGACTGAAGCTTTCTTT.

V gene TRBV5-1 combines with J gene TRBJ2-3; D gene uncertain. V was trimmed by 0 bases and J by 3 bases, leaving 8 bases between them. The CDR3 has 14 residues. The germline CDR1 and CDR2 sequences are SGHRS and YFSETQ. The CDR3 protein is CASSLEVRTDTQYF. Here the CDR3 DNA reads TGCGCCAGCAGCTTGGAAGTGAGAACAGATACGCAGTATTTT.

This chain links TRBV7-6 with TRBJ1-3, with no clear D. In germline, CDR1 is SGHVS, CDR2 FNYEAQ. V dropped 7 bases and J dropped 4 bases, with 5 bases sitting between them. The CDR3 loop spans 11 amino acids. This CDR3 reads CASKVGNTIYF. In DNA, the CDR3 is TGTGCCAGCAAAGTAGGAAACACCATATATTTT.

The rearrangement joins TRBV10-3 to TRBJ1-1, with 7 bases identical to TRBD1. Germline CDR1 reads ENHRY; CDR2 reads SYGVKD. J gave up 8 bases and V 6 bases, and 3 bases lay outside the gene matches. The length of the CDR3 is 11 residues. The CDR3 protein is CAIRQTGEAFF. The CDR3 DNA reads TGTGCCATCAGACAGACAGGGGAAGCTTTCTTT.

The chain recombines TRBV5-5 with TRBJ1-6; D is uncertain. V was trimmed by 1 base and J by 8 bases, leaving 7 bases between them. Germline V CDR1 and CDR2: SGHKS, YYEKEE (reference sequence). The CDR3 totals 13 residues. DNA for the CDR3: TGTGCCAGCAGCTTGTTAGAAGATTCACCCCTCCACTTT. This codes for CASSLLEDSPLHF. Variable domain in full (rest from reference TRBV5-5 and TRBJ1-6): DAGVTQSPTHLIKTRGQQVTLRCSPISGHKSVSWYQQVLGQGPQFIFQYYEKEERGRGNFPDRFSARQFPNYSSELNVNALLLGDSALYLCASSLLEDSPLHFGNGTRLTVT.

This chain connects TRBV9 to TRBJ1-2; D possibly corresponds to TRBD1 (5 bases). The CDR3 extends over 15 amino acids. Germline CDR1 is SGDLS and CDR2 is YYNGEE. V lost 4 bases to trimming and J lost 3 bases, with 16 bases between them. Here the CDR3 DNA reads TGTGCCAGCAGCTTTTGGGACCTCCCCGACTATGGCTACACCTTC. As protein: CASSFWDLPDYGYTF.

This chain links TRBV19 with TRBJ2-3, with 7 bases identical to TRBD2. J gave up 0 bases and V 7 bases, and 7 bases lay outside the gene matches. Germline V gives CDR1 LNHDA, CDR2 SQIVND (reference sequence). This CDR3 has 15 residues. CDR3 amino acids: CASTLGGFSTDTQYF. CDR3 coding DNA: TGTGCCAGTACCCTCGGGGGGTTTAGCACAGATACGCAGTATTTT.

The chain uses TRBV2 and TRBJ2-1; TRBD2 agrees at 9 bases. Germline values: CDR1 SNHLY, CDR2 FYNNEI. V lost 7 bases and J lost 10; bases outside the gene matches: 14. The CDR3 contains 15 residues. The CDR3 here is CASTPPGLAPGEQFF. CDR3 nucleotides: TGTGCCAGCACCCCTCCGGGACTAGCCCCGGGGGAGCAGTTCTTC.

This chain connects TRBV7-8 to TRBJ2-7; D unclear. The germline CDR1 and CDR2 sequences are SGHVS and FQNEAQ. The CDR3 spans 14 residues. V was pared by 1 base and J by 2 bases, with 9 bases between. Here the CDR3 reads CASSLDDGTYEQYF. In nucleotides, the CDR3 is TGTGCCAGCAGCTTAGATGACGGTACCTACGAGCAGTACTTC.

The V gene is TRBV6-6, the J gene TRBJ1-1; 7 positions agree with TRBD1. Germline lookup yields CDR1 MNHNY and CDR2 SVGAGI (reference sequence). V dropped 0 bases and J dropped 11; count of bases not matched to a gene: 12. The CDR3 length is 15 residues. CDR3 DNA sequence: TGTGCCAGCAGTTACTCGCGACAGGGAGCCCGTGACGCTTTCTTT. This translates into CASSYSRQGARDAFF.

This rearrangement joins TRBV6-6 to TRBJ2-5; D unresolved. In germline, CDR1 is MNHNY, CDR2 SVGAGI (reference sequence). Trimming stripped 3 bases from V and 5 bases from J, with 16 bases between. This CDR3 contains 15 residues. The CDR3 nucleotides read TGTGCCAGCAGTTATAACAACATGGACCGGGAGACCCAGTACTTC. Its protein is CASSYNNMDRETQYF.

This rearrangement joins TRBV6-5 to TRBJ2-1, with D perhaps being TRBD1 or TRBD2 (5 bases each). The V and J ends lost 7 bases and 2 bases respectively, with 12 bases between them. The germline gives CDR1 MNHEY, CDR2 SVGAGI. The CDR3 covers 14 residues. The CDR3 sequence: CASNGRGPYNEQFF. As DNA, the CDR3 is TGTGCCAGCAACGGCCGGGGACCCTACAATGAGCAGTTCTTC.

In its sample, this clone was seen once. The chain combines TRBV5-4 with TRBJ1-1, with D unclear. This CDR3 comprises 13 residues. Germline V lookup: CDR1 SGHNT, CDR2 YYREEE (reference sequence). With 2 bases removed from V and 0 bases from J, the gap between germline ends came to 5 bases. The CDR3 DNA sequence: TGTGCCAGCAGCTTCGAGCTGAACACTGAAGCTTTCTTT. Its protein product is CASSFELNTEAFF.

This CDR3 is CASRSGNTIYF. The CDR3 bases are TGTGCCAGCAGGTCTGGAAACACCATATATTTT. The chain recombines TRBV9 with TRBJ1-3, with no clear D. This CDR3 spans 11 amino acids. The ends were cut back, 5 bases at V and 1 base at J, with 1 base in the middle. Germline V lookup: CDR1 SGDLS, CDR2 YYNGEE.

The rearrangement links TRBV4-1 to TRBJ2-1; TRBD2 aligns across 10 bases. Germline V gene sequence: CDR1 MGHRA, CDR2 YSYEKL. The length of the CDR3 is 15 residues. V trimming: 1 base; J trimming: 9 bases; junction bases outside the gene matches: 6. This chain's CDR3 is CASSQAAGGDLEQFF. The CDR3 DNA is TGCGCCAGCAGCCAAGCAGCGGGGGGGGACCTTGAGCAGTTCTTC.

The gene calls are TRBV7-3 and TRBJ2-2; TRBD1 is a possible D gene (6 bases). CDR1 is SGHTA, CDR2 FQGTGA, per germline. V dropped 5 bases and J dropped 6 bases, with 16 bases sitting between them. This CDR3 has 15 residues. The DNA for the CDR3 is TGTGCCAGCAGCCCCCTCCCCCAGGGGTCCGGGGAGCTGTTTTTT. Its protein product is CASSPLPQGSGELFF.

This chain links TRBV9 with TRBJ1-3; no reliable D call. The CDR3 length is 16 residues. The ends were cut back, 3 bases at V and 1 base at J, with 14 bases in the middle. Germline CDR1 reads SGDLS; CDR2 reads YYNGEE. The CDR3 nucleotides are TGTGCCAGCAGCGCGGGATCCGGCCCTTCTGGAAACACCATATATTTT. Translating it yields CASSAGSGPSGNTIYF.

The CDR3 sequence: CASSVGSGLIYGYTF. As DNA, the CDR3 is TGTGCCAGCAGCGTCGGCTCAGGGTTGATCTATGGCTACACCTTC. The gene calls are TRBV9 and TRBJ1-2, with a tentative D call TRBD1 (5 bases). This CDR3 is built from 15 residues. Germline V CDR1 and CDR2: SGDLS, YYNGEE. V lost 2 bases, J lost 4 bases, and 15 bases lay in between.

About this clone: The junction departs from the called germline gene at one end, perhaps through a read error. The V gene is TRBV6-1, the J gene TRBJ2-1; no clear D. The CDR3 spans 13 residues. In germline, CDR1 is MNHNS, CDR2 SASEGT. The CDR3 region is CASSEIEDPRCVF. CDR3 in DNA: TGTGCCAGCAGTGAAATAGAGGACCCGAGGTGCGTCTTC.

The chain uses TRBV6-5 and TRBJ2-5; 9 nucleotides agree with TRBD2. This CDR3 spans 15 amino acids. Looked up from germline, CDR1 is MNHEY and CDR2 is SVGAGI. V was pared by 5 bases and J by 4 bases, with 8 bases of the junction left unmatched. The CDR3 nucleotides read TGTGCCAGCAGTAGGGCGGGGGGGCACGGAGAGACCCAGTACTTC. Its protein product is CASSRAGGHGETQYF.

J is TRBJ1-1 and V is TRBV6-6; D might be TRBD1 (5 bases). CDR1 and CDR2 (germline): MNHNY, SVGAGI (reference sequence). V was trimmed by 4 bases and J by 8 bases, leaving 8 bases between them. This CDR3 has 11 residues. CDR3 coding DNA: TGTGCCAGCAGTTTCCGGGGCGAAGCTTTCTTT. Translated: CASSFRGEAFF.